The source of this TCR beta chain is a study of blood T cell repertoires in COVID-19. Sequenced by immunoSEQ multiplex PCR; TCRdb stores in-frame clones only, minus some. The table lists about 250,000 clones, 75% to 90% of them singletons. Trimming cost V 0 bases and J 4 bases; bases outside gene matches: 5. Germline V gene sequence: CDR1 SEHNR, CDR2 FQNEAQ (reference sequence). This CDR3 spans 16 amino acids. The sample was PBMCs or T cells enriched from blood (not recorded which). The receptor's source is a young woman who had recovered from COVID-19. The chain recombines TRBV7-9 with TRBJ1-2; 10 positions agree with TRBD1. The CDR3 protein is CASSLAGTGERYGYTF. The CDR3 coding sequence is TGTGCCAGCAGCTTAGCGGGGACAGGGGAGCGCTATGGCTACACCTTC.